The clone carrying this T cell receptor beta chain showed up many times. This entry is derived from a study of early T cells in non-severe SARS-CoV-2 infection. Tagging with unique molecular identifiers was applied to individual cDNA molecules. TCRdb itself ran the 5' RACE reads through MiXCR, one entry per CDR3 protein. The sample includes tens of thousands of distinct CDR3 sequences, 5% to 6.5% of them seen just once. Germline assignment: CDR1 SGHTA and CDR2 FQGNSA. The CDR3 consists of 16 residues. J was trimmed by 3 bases and V by 5 bases; bases with no gene match: 10. This clonotype was sampled from an adult who was a healthcare worker with PCR-confirmed SARS-CoV-2 infection or an uninfected control (not recorded which). Sequencing used whole blood. This chain joins TRBV7-2 and TRBJ2-7, with 10 bases fitting TRBD1. Written as DNA, the CDR3 is TGTGCCAGCAGCCCCGGTGGGGGACAGGGGCTCTACGAGCAGTACTTC. Translated, it gives CASSPGGGQGLYEQYF. Supplemented by reference TRBV7-2 and TRBJ2-7, the full variable domain reads GAGVSQSPSNKVTEKGKDVELRCDPISGHTALYWYRQSLGQGLEFLIYFQGNSAPDKSGLPSDRFSAERTGGSVSTLTIQRTQQEDSAVYLCASSPGGGQGLYEQYFGPGTRLTVT.